This TCR beta chain appears in the sequencing data of a study of blood T cell repertoires in COVID-19. The CDR3 sequence is 14 residues long. Germline V gene sequence: CDR1 MNHEY, CDR2 SMNVEV (reference sequence). The ends were cut back, 6 bases at V and 0 bases at J, with 11 bases in the middle. Profiling relied on immunoSEQ multiplex PCR, and the TCRdb table lists in-frame clones only, not all of them. The sample carries some 290,000 clones, around 92% recorded once. This rearrangement joins TRBV27 to TRBJ1-1; D perhaps matches TRBD1 (5 bases). The sequence came from a woman in her twenties or thirties with COVID-19, enrolled during active disease. Sequenced: peripheral blood. CDR3 nucleotide sequence: TGTGCCAGCAGCACAGGCGGCATGAACACTGAAGCTTTCTTT. Translation: CASSTGGMNTEAFF.